The present entry profiles one TCR beta chain with its context. The antigen remains undetermined. A far larger clone is a single base away, which makes a read error likely. Building the TCR beta libraries relied on iRepertoire HTBI primers, and CDR3 regions underwent Arm-PCR. TCRdb processed the multiplex PCR reads anew with MiXCR; each CDR3 protein has one entry. This table has around 330,000 distinct CDR3 sequences, 15% to 20% appearing once. This record belongs to a study of regulatory T cells in long-lasting Graves disease. Broader study findings: Favored usage of TRBV28, TRBJ1-2 and TRBJ2-5 was recorded in persistent disease. More public clonotypes were shared by persistent patients (fewer than 3,000) than by new patients (approximately 990). The work looked only at peripheral blood and did not look at thyroid tissue.

The CDR3 has 13 amino acids. Germline CDR1 reads MNHEY; CDR2 reads SVGEGT. Time point given: newly diagnosed GD, antithyroid drugs for less than 3 months. PBMC-extracted RNA yielded the TCR library. Graves' disease was diagnosed by American Thyroid Association guidelines. The chain is built from TRBV6-2 or TRBV6-3 and TRBJ1-1; D uncertain. The TCR sequence derives from a female donor with Graves disease. Sequences were derived from peripheral blood mononuclear cells (PBMCs), sampled at new diagnosis, from a patient treated with antithyroid drugs. CDR3 in amino acids: CASSYLSNTESFF. In nucleotides, the CDR3 is TGTGCCAGCAGTTACTTATCGAACACTGAATCTTTCTTT.